This TCR beta chain was sequenced in a study of shared clonotypes between healthy human individuals. CDR1 and CDR2 (germline): SNHLY, FYNNEI. CDR3 length equals 13 residues. Between the trimmed V and J ends, which lost 2 bases and 3 bases, there was a span of 7 bases. As regards this clone: What it binds is unknown.

TCRdb's copy holds only in-frame clones and misses some; the assay was immunoSEQ multiplex PCR. The sample yields under 2.5 million clones, under 95% seen once. Findings and limits, study-wide: Naive CD4 clonotypes were shared across a handful of donors at roughly 5%. Non-shared clonotypes had lower generation probabilities than those shared by all four donors. The rarefaction results pointed to incomplete sorted-subset sequencing despite large depth.

This sequence originates from a man aged 18 to 29 in good health. Some clones in this sample may be carry-over from other donors' samples. This chain connects TRBV2 to TRBJ1-2; tentative D call: TRBD1 (5 bases). The sample was naive CD4+ T cells from PBMCs. The subset denotes: CD45RA+ positively selected. The CDR3 DNA reads TGTGCCAGCAGTGAATTCAGGGACTATGGCTACACCTTC. Encoded protein: CASSEFRDYGYTF.